The rows below give T cell receptor beta chains drawn from one sample of a study of blood T cell repertoires in COVID-19. The table came from immunoSEQ multiplex PCR; TCRdb's copy has only in-frame clones and leaves some out. Found here are about 190,000 clones, 70% to 80% of them singletons; the top ten hold around 12%. The sequenced sample was peripheral blood. The receptor source for this set is a woman between 50 and 59 years old with acute or convalescent COVID-19. Each CDR3 is given with its conserved first and last residue. Each record gives: D gene, V gene, clone size, CDR3 protein. The D gene is left open where the match is weak. Clone size is given for some rows only: seen once, a few or many times, or a class if the clone is expanded.

D: .
V: TRBV3-1/TRBV3-2
size: .
CDR3: CASSPYRDFQPQHF

D: TRBD1
V: TRBV5-5
size: .
CDR3: CASSWSRDRAYEQYF

D: .
V: TRBV15
size: once
CDR3: CATSLNRAYEQYF

D: .
V: TRBV28
size: .
CDR3: CASSIGGQPTGNTIYF

D: TRBD1
V: TRBV10-3
size: .
CDR3: CAIRSDRAYSTSSYNSPLHF

D: .
V: TRBV6-1
size: .
CDR3: CASSERLEQLNQPQHF

D: .
V: TRBV5-1
size: .
CDR3: CASSGLWGRDNEQFF

D: TRBD1
V: TRBV6-5
size: .
CDR3: CASSDRDSDYGYTF

D: .
V: TRBV24-1
size: .
CDR3: CATSDPRTVTDTQYF

D: TRBD2
V: TRBV28
size: few
CDR3: CASSLTSGPYNEQFF

D: TRBD1
V: TRBV27
size: .
CDR3: CASSLSFRTGGNQPQHF

D: TRBD1
V: TRBV7-2
size: .
CDR3: CASSRDRGPGYTF

D: .
V: TRBV27
size: .
CDR3: CASRGQAFNEKLFF

D: .
V: TRBV5-6
size: .
CDR3: CASSLGFDSHGYTF

D: .
V: TRBV28
size: .
CDR3: CASSLWQDYGYTF

D: TRBD1
V: TRBV19
size: .
CDR3: CASSFTGGRGNTEAFF

D: TRBD1
V: TRBV3-1/TRBV3-2
size: .
CDR3: CASSSGTVRVEQFF

D: .
V: TRBV3-1/TRBV3-2
size: .
CDR3: CASSQDGPTTDTQYF

D: TRBD1
V: TRBV10-2
size: .
CDR3: CASGTGTGAYEQYF

D: .
V: TRBV27
size: .
CDR3: CASSMTGTGELFF

D: TRBD2
V: TRBV7-9
size: .
CDR3: CASSSGLAGGPIPPDTQYF

D: TRBD1
V: TRBV7-8
size: few
CDR3: CASSLSSGGAYQPQHF

D: .
V: TRBV2
size: .
CDR3: CASSEATRVVGELFF

D: .
V: TRBV12-3/TRBV12-4
size: .
CDR3: CASSYSKTGELFF

D: TRBD1
V: TRBV4-3
size: .
CDR3: CASSQSWAGGSAFF

D: .
V: TRBV27
size: .
CDR3: CASSRQGYSKNEKLFF

D: .
V: TRBV7-2
size: .
CDR3: CASSDRLVSGYTF

D: TRBD1
V: TRBV6-5
size: .
CDR3: CASSTGNRGSLEAFF

D: .
V: TRBV9
size: .
CDR3: CASSVDAGSNEKLFF

D: TRBD1
V: TRBV9
size: .
CDR3: CASSEGDRHSPLHF

D: TRBD1
V: TRBV19
size: .
CDR3: CASSTRQGANTGELFF

D: TRBD1
V: TRBV5-1
size: .
CDR3: CASSSGTGGVYGYTF

D: TRBD2
V: TRBV5-1
size: few
CDR3: CASSPLGGNEQFF

D: .
V: TRBV3-1/TRBV3-2
size: few
CDR3: CASSQLINHSPLHF

D: .
V: TRBV15
size: .
CDR3: CATSGASTDTQYF

D: .
V: TRBV7-6
size: .
CDR3: CASSPWEGNFNEKLFF

D: TRBD1
V: TRBV4-3
size: .
CDR3: CASSQTGTGDSPLHF

D: .
V: TRBV6-2/TRBV6-3
size: many
CDR3: CASSTGGGASYEQYF

D: TRBD1
V: TRBV5-4
size: few
CDR3: CASSLTGQGYTGELFF

D: TRBD1
V: TRBV7-2
size: .
CDR3: CASSSTGAPYEQYF

D: .
V: TRBV30
size: .
CDR3: CAWSVLGGGAYEQYF

D: .
V: TRBV14
size: .
CDR3: CASSLYTNTEAFF